A single sample is the source of the 28 T cell receptor beta chains below, sequenced in a study of tumor-infiltrating lymphocytes in primary liver carcinoma. Unsorted bulk tissue (about 20-32 mg) underwent RNA and DNA co-extraction. The template, around 540 ng total RNA, yielded TCR beta cDNA made with a constant-region primer. Employing slightly modified ARM-PCR, three nested multiplex PCR rounds were run, and these gave rise to the TCR beta libraries. TRBV1-TRBV30 forward primers paired with a C-beta reverse primer drove the first two PCR rounds, ten to eleven cycles each. TCRdb ran MiXCR on the multiplex PCR reads and lists one entry per CDR3 protein. The sample contains 55,000 to 65,000 distinct CDR3 sequences, about two thirds of which appear only once. Sequencing was performed on liver tumor tissue from sampling region 2. Subset of the sample: tumor region T2, inferior pole. Receptor source: a middle-aged man with primary liver carcinoma and hepatitis B virus infection.

On this clonotype: One junction end does not reproduce the germline sequence, and a read error may be involved. The DNA of the CDR3 is TGTGTCAGCAGCTTAGATCTCTATGCGGGAGGGCTGGTCTACAATGAGCAGTTCTTC. It is translated as CVSSLDLYAGGLVYNEQFF. The chain couples TRBV11-3 to TRBJ2-1, with TRBD2 identical over 9 bases. The V gene's germline CDR1 is SGHNT and CDR2 YENEEA. The CDR3 spans 19 residues.

Remarks on this clonotype: This sequence may be a read error, since a much larger clone differs from it by one base. The rearrangement links TRBV11-2 to TRBJ1-2, with TRBD1 as a possible D gene (5 bases). The CDR3 runs 13 residues. CDR1 is SGHAT and CDR2 is FQNNGV in the germline V gene. The CDR3 region is CTSNLEGNYGYTF. The CDR3 coding sequence is TGTACCAGCAACTTAGAGGGGAACTATGGCTACACCTTC. The variable domain in full, with the rest retrieved from reference TRBV11-2 and TRBJ1-2, is EAGVAQSPRYKIIEKRQSVAFWCNPISGHATLYWYQQILGQGPKLLIQFQNNGVVDDSQLPKDRFSAERLKGVDSTLKIQPAKLEDSAVYLCTSNLEGNYGYTFGSGTRLTVV.

V and J are TRBV2 and TRBJ1-5, with D possibly TRBD1 on 6 matching bases. The CDR3 has 14 residues. Trimming took off 7 bases at V and 0 bases at J, with 10 bases between the two ends. The germline V gene has CDR1 SNHLY and CDR2 FYNNEI. CDR3 region: CASKRTVSNQPQHF. The CDR3 region has the DNA TGTGCCAGCAAACGGACAGTTAGCAATCAGCCCCAGCATTTT.

V gene TRBV6-5 combines with J gene TRBJ1-2; TRBD1 aligns across 7 bases. CDR1 is MNHEY and CDR2 is SVGAGI in the germline V gene. The V gene end was trimmed by 5 bases and the J gene end by 4 bases; junction bases not matched to a gene: 7. This CDR3 contains 14 residues. This chain's CDR3 is CASSPPSGGYGYTF. In DNA form, the CDR3 reads TGTGCCAGCAGTCCTCCTTCAGGGGGCTATGGCTACACCTTC.

As concerns this clonotype: Germline is not matched at one junction end, which may reflect a read error. This chain uses TRBV29-1 with TRBJ2-1; 7 bases line up with TRBD2. CDR1 is SQVTM and CDR2 is ANQGSEA in the germline V gene. The CDR3 is 17 amino acids. The CDR3 is CSVEGRGLAEIYKEQFF. As DNA, the CDR3 is TGCAGCGTTGAAGGAAGGGGCCTAGCGGAGATCTACAAAGAGCAGTTCTTC.

Notes on this clonotype: At one end the junction does not follow the germline gene, possibly because of a read error. The CDR3 here is CASSQETQQTYGQYF. The CDR3 region has the DNA TGCGCCAGCAGCCAAGAGACGCAACAGACCTACGGGCAGTACTTC. This chain joins TRBV4-1 and TRBJ2-7; the D is unclear. CDR1 is MGHRA, CDR2 YSYEKL, per germline. This CDR3 contains 15 residues.

The genes are TRBV20-1 and TRBJ2-1; 14 nucleotides line up with TRBD2. V gave up 6 bases and J gave up 4 bases; unmatched junction bases: 11. Looked up from germline, CDR1 is DFQATT and CDR2 is SNEGSKA (reference sequence). CDR3 length: 17 amino acids. CDR3 loop: CSALGLAGGGVYNEQFF. CDR3 DNA: TGCAGTGCCCTTGGACTAGCGGGAGGTGGGGTTTACAATGAGCAGTTCTTC.

V gene TRBV11-2 combines with J gene TRBJ2-5; the D gene is possibly TRBD2 (6 bases). This CDR3 is built from 16 residues. CDR1 and CDR2 (germline): SGHAT, FQNNGV. Between the trimmed V and J ends, which lost 8 bases and 7 bases, there was a span of 26 bases. The CDR3 nucleotides are TGTGCCAGCTGCCAAACTCCTGGTGGGGGGAAATGGACCCAGTACTTC. Protein sequence: CASCQTPGGGKWTQYF.

On this clonotype: A junction boundary mismatches the germline segment, possibly from a read error. V and J are TRBV6-5 and TRBJ1-2; D gene unclear. This CDR3 contains 16 residues. Germline assignment: CDR1 MNHEY and CDR2 SVGAGI. Here the CDR3 DNA reads TGTGCCAGCAGTTCCGGGGTCGGGGTCGTTAGCTATGGCTACACTTTC. Amino acid sequence: CASSSGVGVVSYGYTF.

This chain connects TRBV12-3 or TRBV12-4 to TRBJ1-2; D call uncertain. The CDR3 sequence is 13 residues long. The V end was cut by 5 bases, the J end by 1 base, with 8 bases between. The CDR3 spells CASSTQLNYGYTF. The CDR3 region has the DNA TGTGCCAGCAGTACACAGCTTAACTATGGCTACACCTTC.

As to this clonotype: The CDR3 ends on some other residue instead of the conserved phenylalanine or tryptophan, so this is likely a read error. The chain joins TRBV6-1 to TRBJ2-3; 10 nucleotides line up with TRBD2. The CDR3 runs to 15 residues. The junction had 7 bases not matched to a gene; V was cut back by 4 bases and J by 6 bases. The germline CDR1 and CDR2 sequences are MNHNS and SASEGT. In DNA form, the CDR3 reads TGTGCCAGCAGTGCTAAGCGGGAGGGCCTTGATACGCAGTATTAT. This gives the protein CASSAKREGLDTQYY.

This clonotype occurred once. Its ends do not fully match the called genes, so a read error is possible. The chain uses TRBV10-3 and TRBJ1-5; D gene uncertain. CDR1 ENHRY and CDR2 SYGVKD come from the germline V gene. The CDR3 loop spans 14 amino acids. CDR3 region: CAISGYEGDQLQHF. The DNA of the CDR3 is TGTGCCATCAGTGGGTATGAGGGTGATCAGCTCCAGCATTTT.

As regards this clonotype: Compared with germline, one end of the junction differs, possibly owing to a read error. The V and J genes are TRBV29-1 and TRBJ2-6; perhaps D is TRBD1 or TRBD2 (5 bases each). Germline values: CDR1 SQVTM, CDR2 ANQGSEA. The CDR3 length is 15 residues. CDR3 amino acids: CSVWDGVVGANILIF. The CDR3 DNA is TGCAGCGTTTGGGACGGGGTGGTTGGGGCCAACATCCTGATTTTC. The full variable domain, with the rest looked up from reference TRBV29-1 and TRBJ2-6, is SAVISQKPSRDICQRGTSLTIQCQVDSQVTMMFWYRQQPGQSLTLIATANQGSEATYESGFVIDKFPISRPNLTFSTLTVSNMSPEDSSIYLCSVWDGVVGANILIFGAGSRLTVL.

This clonotype has a single count. Germline is not matched at one junction end, which may reflect a read error. This sequence joins TRBV29-1 and TRBJ1-1; tentative D call: TRBD1 (5 bases). The germline V gene encodes CDR1 SQVTM and CDR2 ANQGSEA. There are 12 residues in the CDR3. The CDR3 reads CSVQGTGTGAFF. The CDR3 DNA follows: TGCAGCGTTCAAGGGACGGGGACTGGAGCTTTCTTT.

As for this clonotype: A read error may account for a junction end that differs from germline. V usage is TRBV6-2 or TRBV6-3 and J usage is TRBJ1-5; D is unclear. The CDR3 length is 13 residues. Looked up from germline, CDR1 is MNHEY and CDR2 is SVGEGT. The DNA of the CDR3 is TGTGCCAGTAGTTCTCCCTTAGATCAGCTCCAGCATTTT. This encodes CASSSPLDQLQHF.

This clonotype showed up just a few times. V usage is TRBV25-1 and J usage is TRBJ2-7; 9 bases match TRBD2. CDR1 and CDR2 (germline): MGHDK, SYGVNS. The V and J ends lost 3 bases and 2 bases, in that order; junction bases with no gene match: 5. The CDR3 consists of 15 residues. The DNA of the CDR3 is TGTGCCAGCAGTGAGAAAGTAGCGGGAGCCTACGAGCAGTACTTC. As protein: CASSEKVAGAYEQYF.

This clonotype was recorded only once. The chain combines TRBV12-3 or TRBV12-4 with TRBJ2-3; a possible D gene is TRBD2 (5 bases). This CDR3 contains 15 residues. V lost 3 bases and J lost 11, with 21 bases in between. The CDR3 protein is CASSFISALPNVQYF. The CDR3, as DNA: TGTGCCAGCAGTTTTATTAGCGCTCTGCCAAATGTGCAGTATTTT.

On this clonotype itself: At one of its ends the junction is not consistent with the germline gene, which may arise from a read error. This chain uses TRBV6-2 or TRBV6-3 with TRBJ2-7; no reliable D call. CDR1 and CDR2 from the germline V gene are MNHEY and SVGEGT. The CDR3 totals 13 residues. The CDR3 sequence is CASSYEVHYEQYF. CDR3 coding DNA: TGTGCCAGCAGTTACGAGGTACACTATGAGCAATACTTC.

With regard to this clonotype: One end of the junction varies from germline; a read error may be responsible. V usage is TRBV6-1 and J usage is TRBJ1-2; D is uncertain. The CDR3 runs to 16 residues. Germline CDR1 MNHNS, CDR2 SASEGT. As DNA, the CDR3 is TGTGCCAGCATTGAAGGTGTCGGGAGACCTGACTATGGCTACACCTTC. Translating it yields CASIEGVGRPDYGYTF.

The chain links TRBV10-3 to TRBJ1-6; D remains ambiguous. V was shortened by 10 bases and J by 11 bases, with 21 bases between the two germline ends. Germline V lookup: CDR1 ENHRY, CDR2 SYGVKD. The CDR3 covers 14 residues. The CDR3 protein is CASQQPGPNTPLHF. In nucleotides, the CDR3 is TGTGCCAGTCAGCAACCGGGCCCCAATACACCCCTCCACTTT.

A word on this clonotype: Compared with germline, one end of the junction differs, possibly owing to a read error. The rearrangement uses TRBV4-2 and TRBJ1-1; 8 bases agree with TRBD1. This CDR3 has 17 amino acids. Germline assignment: CDR1 LGHNA and CDR2 YNFKEQ. CDR3 nucleotide sequence: TGTGCCAGCAGCCAAGAGTATGGACAGGGTTTTTGGACTGAGGCTATCTTT. Residues: CASSQEYGQGFWTEAIF.

About this clonotype: The junction and the germline gene differ at one end; a read error may be behind it. V is TRBV10-3 and J is TRBJ2-7; D is unresolved. Germline CDR1 is ENHRY and CDR2 is SYGVKD. The CDR3 runs 14 residues. The CDR3 loop is CAISEGNFKDEQYF. CDR3 DNA sequence: TGTGCCATCAGTGAGGGGAATTTTAAGGATGAGCAGTACTTT.

This clonotype was seen only a few times. With a much larger clone just one base away, this may be a read error. This sequence joins TRBV6-1 and TRBJ1-2, with D unresolved. This CDR3 contains 13 residues. Germline V gene lookup returns CDR1 MNHNS and CDR2 SASEGT. In nucleotides, the CDR3 is TGTGCCAGCAGTGAAGTTCCAAACTATGGCCACACCTTC. Translating it yields CASSEVPNYGHTF.

A word on this clonotype: Lacking the conserved final phenylalanine or tryptophan, this CDR3 likely reflects a read error. The J gene is TRBJ2-3, the V gene TRBV11-2; D may correspond to TRBD1 or TRBD2 (5 bases each). This CDR3 is built from 17 residues. Between the trimmed V and J ends, which lost 1 base and 0 bases, there was a span of 14 bases. The germline gives CDR1 SGHAT, CDR2 FQNNGV. CDR3 sequence (DNA): TGTGCCAGCAGCTTAGTCCCCGGGACGGTTAGCACAGATACGCAGTATTAT. It yields the protein CASSLVPGTVSTDTQYY.

This clonotype was seen many times. This sequence joins TRBV6-5 and TRBJ2-4; 9 nucleotides match TRBD1. The CDR3 runs 14 residues. Trimming at V came to 5 bases and at J to 6 bases, leaving 5 bases not matched to a gene. CDR1 and CDR2 (germline): MNHEY, SVGAGI. CDR3 nucleotide sequence: TGTGCCAGCAGTCCGCCGGGACAGGGAAACATTCAGTACTTC. Amino acid sequence: CASSPPGQGNIQYF.

For this clonotype: This clone may be a read error of a much larger clone one base away. The chain combines TRBV5-1 with TRBJ2-7; no firm D call. The CDR3 has 13 residues. Germline assignment: CDR1 SGHRS and CDR2 YFSETQ. The V and J ends lost 3 bases and 2 bases respectively, with 9 bases between them. CDR3 residues: CASSSYSTYEQYF. CDR3 bases: TGCGCCAGCAGCTCCTACAGCACCTACGAGCAGTACTTC.

This clonotype was counted at least ten times. The chain has TRBV29-1 and TRBJ2-7, with D possibly called TRBD1 or TRBD2 (7 bases each). The CDR3 loop spans 12 amino acids. Germline CDR1 and CDR2: SQVTM and ANQGSEA. V lost 4 bases to trimming and J lost 6 bases, with 13 bases between them. CDR3 amino acids: CSVGGRGLEQYF. CDR3 bases: TGCAGCGTTGGAGGGAGGGGGCTCGAGCAGTACTTC.

The chain carries TRBV5-4 and TRBJ1-4; a weak D match, TRBD1 (6 bases). The CDR3 totals 12 residues. The ends were cut back, 4 bases at V and 8 bases at J, with 9 bases in the middle. The germline V gene has CDR1 SGHNT and CDR2 YYREEE (reference sequence). The CDR3 sequence is CASSPRGEKLFF. CDR3 coding DNA: TGTGCCAGCAGCCCGAGGGGGGAAAAACTGTTTTTT.